Listed below are T cell receptor beta chains from one sample, sequenced in a study of blood T cells in healthy people across ages. TCRdb re-called the 5' RACE reads through MiXCR, storing one row per CDR3 protein. The profile shows about 930,000 distinct CDR3 sequences, 25% to 30% of them singletons. These sequences were also reported in another study, on T cells of mothers and their children.

The specimen sequenced was blood. All receptors come from a middle-aged woman in good health. Both conserved end residues are trimmed from each CDR3.

TRBV29-1	SVNLLYRDGYGYT
TRBV28	TVNPRYSYEQY
TRBV20-1	SARDQGRSYEQY
TRBV5-1	ASSLEASVHQETQY
TRBV9	ASSGTTGETQY
TRBV18	ASYRNGGISGANVLT
TRBV5-1	ASSPGPRSGANVLT
TRBV29-1	SVEGVGTSDGYT
TRBV4-1	ASSQTGGVRVETQY
TRBV6-2/TRBV6-3	ASSYGISAGNTEAF
TRBV12-3/TRBV12-4	ASTLGQAEGYT
TRBV29-1	SVRAGSEPNEQF
TRBV12-3/TRBV12-4	ASSFQADGTGWEDNEQY
TRBV2	ASSKGGSREKLF
TRBV28	ASTQGPSSGVETQY
TRBV3-1	ASRPRTSSEQY
TRBV7-9	ASSLEHKDEKLF
TRBV5-4	ASSLRGGRTGELF
TRBV28	ASSFHSYEQY
TRBV11-1	ASTLLGESPADTQY
TRBV7-7	ASILRRPQH
TRBV12-3/TRBV12-4	ASSLGTSGFGEQF
TRBV4-3	ASNQDADTQY
TRBV12-3/TRBV12-4	ASSPPNRDPTNEKLF
TRBV4-1	ASSQYFGQTNYGYT
TRBV20-1	SAGGTGQNTEAF
TRBV12-3/TRBV12-4	ASSPRVGELF
TRBV19	ASSTALRGRRNDGYGYT
TRBV20-1	STDPGQGAGEQY
TRBV5-1	ASSLSPGSGDQPQH
TRBV20-1	SARWGASYNEQF
TRBV19	ASSIVSGGSYNEQF
TRBV7-2	ASSPRGVSSYNKQF
TRBV7-2	ASSSSGVGADTQY
TRBV11-2	ASSLRSGLGEQF